This T cell receptor beta chain appears in the sequencing data of a study of OX40 agonist ivuxolimab in advanced cancers. Only in-frame clones appear in the TCRdb table, and some are missing; sequencing was by immunoSEQ multiplex PCR. The table includes 40,000 to 50,000 clones, roughly four fifths detected once. The origin of this receptor is an adult with an advanced solid tumor such as melanoma, head and neck, liver or kidney cancer. The sequencing here drew on CD4+ or CD8+ T cells sorted from blood, taken in a trial of the OX40 agonist ivuxolimab.

CDR3 loop: CASSPITGLSSYEQYF. The CDR3 coding sequence is TGTGCCAGCTCTCCGATCACAGGGCTGAGCTCCTACGAGCAGTACTTC. The chain recombines TRBV18 with TRBJ2-7; D is possibly TRBD1 (6 bases). Trimming left V 6 bases short and J 0 bases short, with 18 bases between. The CDR3 runs to 16 residues. CDR1 and CDR2 from the germline V gene are KGHSH and LQKENI.